This entry features one T cell receptor (beta chain) sequence. The CDR3 totals 15 residues. V was pared by 5 bases and J by 3 bases, with 3 bases of the junction left unmatched. Germline lookup yields CDR1 LNHDA and CDR2 SQIVND (reference sequence). Assay: immunoSEQ multiplex PCR; the TCRdb copy retains only in-frame clones and omits some. The sample shows 2 million to 3 million clones, 93% of them seen only once. The data were taken from a study of shared clonotypes between healthy human individuals. The sample taken for sequencing was naive CD4+ T cells from PBMCs. Subset in this sample: CD45RA+ positively selected. This chain connects TRBV19 to TRBJ2-3; TRBD2 matches 12 bases. This receptor was taken from a man aged 18 to 30 in good health. Some clones in this sample may be carry-over from other donors' samples. The CDR3 protein is CASSATSGGTDTQYF. Written as DNA, the CDR3 is TGTGCCAGTAGTGCAACTAGCGGGGGGACAGATACGCAGTATTTT.